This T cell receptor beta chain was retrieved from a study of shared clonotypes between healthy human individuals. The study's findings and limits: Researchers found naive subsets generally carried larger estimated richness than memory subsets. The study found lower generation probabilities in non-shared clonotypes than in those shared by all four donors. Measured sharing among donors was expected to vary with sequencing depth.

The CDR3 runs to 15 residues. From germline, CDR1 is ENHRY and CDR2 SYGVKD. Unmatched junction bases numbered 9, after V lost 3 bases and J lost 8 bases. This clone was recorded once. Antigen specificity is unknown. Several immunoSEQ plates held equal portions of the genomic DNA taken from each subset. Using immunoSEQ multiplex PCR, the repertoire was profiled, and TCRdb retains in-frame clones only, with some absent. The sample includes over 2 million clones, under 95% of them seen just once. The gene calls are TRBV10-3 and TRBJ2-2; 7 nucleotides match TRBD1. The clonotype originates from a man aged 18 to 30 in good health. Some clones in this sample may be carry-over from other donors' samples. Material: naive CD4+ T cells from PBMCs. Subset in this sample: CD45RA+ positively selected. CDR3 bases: TGTGCCATCAGTGACCGACAGGGTGGGACGGGGGAGCTGTTTTTT. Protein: CAISDRQGGTGELFF.